In this sample, the clone carrying this TCR beta chain turned up many times. Its target is not known. These data originate in a study of identical twins. Study-level findings and limits: For zero-insertion analyses, partial confounding could come from invariant MAIT and iNKT cells. Among beta out-of-frame sequences, excess sharing between twins appeared weaker.

MiXCR, run by TCRdb on the 5' RACE reads, gives a single entry per CDR3 protein. The table records around 280,000 distinct CDR3 sequences, under 9.5% of them present only once. Among all donors, each was a healthy Caucasian. This CDR3 contains 14 residues. Germline assignment: CDR1 ENHRY and CDR2 SYGVKD. V lost 6 bases and J 0 bases, leaving 11 bases between the germline ends. These sequences were also reported in another study, on yellow fever vaccine responses in identical twins.

This chain connects TRBV10-3 to TRBJ2-5, with a weak D call TRBD1 (6 bases). The sequence came from a woman aged 18-29 years in good health. The sample was memory (CD45RO+) T cells sorted from blood. The CDR3, as DNA: TGTGCCATCAGCCGGGACATTGACCAAGAGACCCAGTACTTC. It yields the protein CAISRDIDQETQYF.